This is a list of T cell receptor beta chains from one sample in a study of human T cells and chemical hapten exposure. Via MiXCR, TCRdb re-called the RACE reads, giving one row per CDR3 protein. The sample lists 65,000 to 95,000 distinct CDR3 sequences, approximately 7% seen once, with 1.3% in the top ten. This specimen was whole blood, taken in connection with sensitization to the hapten diphenylcyclopropenone (DPC). The origin of the receptors is a woman under 40 with alopecia areata. Some clones in this sample may be carry-over from other donors' samples. Each CDR3 is given with its conserved first and last residue. The order of the fields is J gene, clone size, D gene, V gene, CDR3 DNA, CDR3 protein. D genes are given only for firm matches. Clone size is shown for a subset of rows, as once, few, many or a class of expanded clone.

TRBJ1-6 . . TRBV5-1 TGCGCCAGCAGCTACGGGATCTCCTATAATTCACCCCTCCACTTT CASSYGISYNSPLHF
TRBJ2-1 many . TRBV5-1 TGCGCCAGCAGCTTGAACGGGGGGCTGACCTACAATGAGCAGTTCTTC CASSLNGGLTYNEQFF
TRBJ1-4 . . TRBV29-1 TGCAGCGTTGCAGTGGCGTTTGAAAAACTGTTTTTT CSVAVAFEKLFF
TRBJ2-2 . TRBD2 TRBV30 TGTGCCTGGAGAGATAGCGGGGGCTACACCGGGGAGCTGTTTTTT CAWRDSGGYTGELFF
TRBJ1-2 few . TRBV12-5 TGTGCTAGTGGCCCCGAACAGGGAGTTCTTAACTATGGCTACACCTTC CASGPEQGVLNYGYTF
TRBJ1-2 few . TRBV19 TGTGCCAGTAGTATAAGTCTTTCCGGCTACACCTTC CASSISLSGYTF
TRBJ1-3 many . TRBV3-1 TGTGCCAGCAGCCACGGGGGCTCTGGAAACACCATATATTTT CASSHGGSGNTIYF
TRBJ1-1 few . TRBV27 TGTGCCAGCAGTTTAGGCGGGGGCGTCGGTCGGGCTTTCTTT CASSLGGGVGRAFF
TRBJ2-1 . TRBD2 TRBV10-3 TGTGCCATCAGGAAGCGGGGGGGCTATGAGCAGTTCTTC CAIRKRGGYEQFF
TRBJ1-2 many TRBD1 TRBV7-6 TGTGCCAGCAGCGCCGGGACAGGGGGGTCCTATGGCTACACCTTC CASSAGTGGSYGYTF
TRBJ1-6 . . TRBV20-1 TGCAGTGCTAGGGTTAGGGGGGCATCCTATAATTCACCCCTCCACTTT CSARVRGASYNSPLHF
TRBJ2-7 . . TRBV11-2 TGTGCCAGCAGCTTCGGACAGATAAGCTCCTACGAGCAGTACTTC CASSFGQISSYEQYF
TRBJ2-6 many . TRBV7-6 TGTGCCAGCAGTCCCTTGGTGGTCTCTGGGGCCAACGTCCTGACTTTC CASSPLVVSGANVLTF
TRBJ1-5 few . TRBV3-1 TGTGCCAGCAGTGAAGGGAGCAATCAGCCCCAGCATTTT CASSEGSNQPQHF
TRBJ1-2 many . TRBV12-3/TRBV12-4 TGTGCCAGCAGTTTAGCCGAACGACCGCCCTATGGCTACACCTTC CASSLAERPPYGYTF
TRBJ1-1 . . TRBV7-9 TGTGCCAGCAGCCAGACAGGCACTGAAGCTTTCTTT CASSQTGTEAFF
TRBJ1-1 . . TRBV3-1 TGTGCCAGCAGCCAAGAGGGGGTAGACACTGAAGCTTTCTTT CASSQEGVDTEAFF
TRBJ2-2 many . TRBV6-1 TGTGCCAGCATACAGGGCACCAACACCGGGGAGCTGTTTTTT CASIQGTNTGELFF
TRBJ1-2 . . TRBV18 TGTGCCAGCTCACCGCGGACGGGCGGCTACACCTTC CASSPRTGGYTF
TRBJ1-5 . . TRBV12-3/TRBV12-4 TGTGCCAGCAGAAGTTTGTGGGTAGGCAATCAGCCCCAGCATTTT CASRSLWVGNQPQHF
TRBJ1-5 many . TRBV10-3 TGTGCCATCAGTTCGACAGGCAATCAGCCCCAGCATTTT CAISSTGNQPQHF
TRBJ2-3 many TRBD2 TRBV12-5 TGTGCTAGTGGGGTTAGCGGGGGCACAGATACGCAGTATTTT CASGVSGGTDTQYF
TRBJ1-1 many TRBD1 TRBV18 TGTGCCAGCTCACCGACAGGGCAGAACACTGAAGCTTTCTTT CASSPTGQNTEAFF
TRBJ2-1 many TRBD1 TRBV20-1 TGCAGTGCTAGAGTTCAGAGGGGGCTAAGCTCCTACAATGAGCAGTTCTTC CSARVQRGLSSYNEQFF
TRBJ2-5 many TRBD2 TRBV7-9 TGTGCCAGCAGCCGAACTAGCGGGGGGGCCGAGAGGCAAGAGACCCAGTACTTC CASSRTSGGAERQETQYF
TRBJ1-2 many . TRBV5-1 TGCGCCAGCAGCTTGGGACCTAACTATGGCTACACCTTC CASSLGPNYGYTF
TRBJ2-3 many . TRBV7-2 TGTGCCAGCAGCCTTCTTAGGCGGACAGATACGCAGTATTTT CASSLLRRTDTQYF
TRBJ2-5 many . TRBV29-1 TGCAGCGTTGAACCGCAAGAGACCCAGTACTTC CSVEPQETQYF
TRBJ1-4 . . TRBV7-2 TGTGCCAGCAGCGTCGGAGGGCGGGGGAGGTATGAAAAACTGTTTTTT CASSVGGRGRYEKLFF
TRBJ2-2 . . TRBV6-5 TGTGCCAGCAGTTACCGGGGGTGGGCCACCGGGGAGCTGTTTTTT CASSYRGWATGELFF
TRBJ1-4 many . TRBV20-1 TGCAGTGCTAGAGGTCAACTAAGGGATTACAATGAAAAACTGTTTTTT CSARGQLRDYNEKLFF
TRBJ2-7 . . TRBV6-5 TGTGCCAGCAGAGCCTCTCCCGGTAGTCTTTCCTACGAGCAGTACTTC CASRASPGSLSYEQYF
TRBJ2-7 many . TRBV6-6 TGTGCCAGCAGTTACTCTACAGGTTGGGGCGAGCAGTACTTC CASSYSTGWGEQYF
TRBJ1-1 many . TRBV29-1 TGCAGCGTTGCCAATGGGAACACTGAAGCTTTCTTT CSVANGNTEAFF
TRBJ2-5 many TRBD2 TRBV12-3/TRBV12-4 TGTGCCAGCAGTTTAGCCGGGACTAGAACGGAGACCCAGTACTTC CASSLAGTRTETQYF
TRBJ1-2 . . TRBV18 TGTGCCAGCTCACCAAATACAGGGTATGGCTACACCTTC CASSPNTGYGYTF
TRBJ2-7 . TRBD1 TRBV7-9 TGTGCCAGCAGCCACGACAGGGACTCCTACGAGCAGTACTTC CASSHDRDSYEQYF
TRBJ2-3 many TRBD1 TRBV5-1 TGCGCCAGCAGCTTGGACTGGGACAGCAGCACAGATACGCAGTATTTT CASSLDWDSSTDTQYF
TRBJ2-2 many TRBD2 TRBV27 TGTGCCAGCAGTTTACCCGTTACTAGCGGGGGGAACACCGGGGAGCTGTTTTTT CASSLPVTSGGNTGELFF
TRBJ1-5 few . TRBV19 TGTGCCAGTCAGAACCAGGGGTTTAGCAATCAGCCCCAGCATTTT CASQNQGFSNQPQHF
TRBJ1-6 many TRBD1 TRBV7-3 TGTGCCAGCAGCTTACGGGGACAGAGTAATTCACCCCTCCACTTT CASSLRGQSNSPLHF
TRBJ2-3 many TRBD2 TRBV20-1 TGCAGTGCCCGGCCGGGACTAGCGGGGCGCACAGATACGCAGTATTTT CSARPGLAGRTDTQYF
TRBJ1-1 many TRBD1 TRBV5-1 TGCGCCAGCAGGTTCACAGGGGGCACTGAAGCTTTCTTT CASRFTGGTEAFF
TRBJ2-6 many TRBD1 TRBV29-1 TGCAGCGTTTCGGTAGGACAGGGGATCTCTGGGGCCAACGTCCTGACTTTC CSVSVGQGISGANVLTF
TRBJ2-3 few . TRBV3-1 TGTGCCAGCAGCCGTGGAGCGGCAGATACGCAGTATTTT CASSRGAADTQYF
TRBJ2-7 many . TRBV10-3 TGTGCCATCAGTGAGTCCCGGTTGCAGTACTTC CAISESRLQYF
TRBJ2-3 few . TRBV29-1 TGCAGCGTTGGGGGTATAGGACAGAGAGTCACAGATACGCAGTATTTT CSVGGIGQRVTDTQYF
TRBJ2-3 many . TRBV7-6 TGTGCCAGCAGCTCCATACCCCGCCCGGATACGCAGTATTTT CASSSIPRPDTQYF
TRBJ1-1 many . TRBV15 TGTGCCACCAGCCCGGGTCCACAGAACACTGAAGCTTTCTTT CATSPGPQNTEAFF
TRBJ2-1 few TRBD2 TRBV7-3 TGTGCCAGCAGCTCCCTAGCGGGGGGGCTCGGCAATGAGCAGTTCTTC CASSSLAGGLGNEQFF
TRBJ1-2 . TRBD1 TRBV6-6 TGTGCCAGCAGTTACTCCTCTGGGGACAGGTTAAACTATGGCTACACCTTC CASSYSSGDRLNYGYTF
TRBJ2-7 many . TRBV29-1 TGCAGCGTTGAAGCTAGTTGGTCAGGGAAGTACGAGCAGTACTTC CSVEASWSGKYEQYF
TRBJ2-3 many . TRBV6-4 TGTGCCAGCCCCCCTGTGGGACGCACAGATACGCAGTATTTT CASPPVGRTDTQYF
TRBJ2-7 many . TRBV3-1 TGTGCCAGCATCCCGTACGAGCAGTACTTC CASIPYEQYF
TRBJ1-1 . . TRBV5-1 TGCGCCAGCAGCCCTGGGGGGTTGGTAATCTCGGCTTTCTTT CASSPGGLVISAFF